Below, one TCR beta chain is given with its context. Its antigen is currently unknown. The V and J ends lost 5 bases and 2 bases respectively, with 15 bases between them. CDR1 is SEHNR, CDR2 FQNEAQ, per germline (reference sequence). This CDR3 spans 15 amino acids. The sample originates from a study of STAT3 mutations in large granular lymphocyte leukemia. General study findings and limits: Clonal expansion was inferred from other time points because no sample existed at each clone's first appearance. At least one immunodominant TCR beta clonotype appeared in every T-cell large granular lymphocyte leukemia patient.

The repertoire was sequenced with immunoSEQ multiplex PCR; TCRdb's copy has only in-frame clones and lacks some. The table shows over 30,000 clones, with more than 70% occurring only once. This sequence originates from a human donor with T large granular lymphocyte leukemia. Some clones in this sample may be carry-over from other donors' samples. The sample was PBMCs. The genes are TRBV7-9 and TRBJ2-5, with D possibly matching TRBD1 (6 bases). The CDR3 loop reads CASSAYRTVQETQYF. DNA for the CDR3: TGTGCCAGCAGCGCCTACCGGACAGTGCAAGAGACCCAGTACTTC.